This TCR beta chain was profiled in a study of shared clonotypes between healthy human individuals. Overall study results and limits: Naive subsets tended to show greater estimated richness than memory subsets. Compared with clonotypes that all four donors shared, non-shared clonotypes had lower generation probabilities.

The V end lost 3 bases, the J end lost 5 bases, and 10 bases lay between the germline ends. The CDR3 spans 13 residues. CDR1 is MNHEY and CDR2 is SMNVEV in the germline V gene (reference sequence). In the original workflow: Junction-only immunoSEQ data arrived without quality scores, meaning filtering differed. Generated by immunoSEQ multiplex PCR, the TCRdb table keeps only in-frame clones and is missing some. V, J and clone size are taken as reported in that table, and D and trimming were inferred from the DNA itself. The sample has 1,400,000 or so clones; around 98.5% are singletons. Splitting the CD4+ cells yielded a CD45RA+ naive subset and a CD45RA-negative memory subset. In regard to this clone: Its target is unknown. This sample also contains other DNA sequences that code for the same CDR3.

J is TRBJ2-5 and V is TRBV27; D remains ambiguous. The origin of this receptor is a man aged 25 to 40 in good health. Sample: naive CD4+ T cells sorted from blood. Sample subset: CD45RA+ positively selected. The CDR3 spells CASSFSSGETQYF. In DNA, the CDR3 is TGTGCCAGCAGTTTCTCCTCCGGGGAGACCCAGTACTTC.